The 21 T cell receptor beta chains listed next were all sequenced from one sample in a study of cytomegalovirus exposure and HLA in healthy donors. Some clones are missing from TCRdb's copy, which holds only in-frame ones; the method was immunoSEQ multiplex PCR. Of over 250,000 clones in the sample, roughly 87% were seen once. Input material: PBMCs. The receptors were sampled from a woman in her 30s in good health and CMV-seropositive.

The chain uses TRBV7-6 and TRBJ2-3; D not certain. Germline CDR1 is SGHVS and CDR2 is FNYEAQ. The length of the CDR3 is 15 residues. The germline V and J ends were trimmed by 1 base and 0 bases, with 8 bases remaining between them. Written as DNA, the CDR3 is TGTGCCAGCAGCTTAGACCTAGGCAGCACAGATACGCAGTATTTT. Its translation is CASSLDLGSTDTQYF.

The CDR3 nucleotides are TGTGCCAGCTCACCTCCAGCGGGAGGCACAGATACGCAGTATTTT. As protein: CASSPPAGGTDTQYF. The chain recombines TRBV18 with TRBJ2-3; 8 bases are a match to TRBD2. This CDR3 is built from 15 residues. V shed 3 bases and J 1 base; nucleotides not matched to a gene: 3. Germline lookup yields CDR1 KGHSH and CDR2 LQKENI.

The genes are TRBV12-5 and TRBJ1-1, with unresolved D. The CDR3 is 12 residues long. With 6 bases removed from V and 11 bases from J, the gap between germline ends came to 16 bases. The germline V gene has CDR1 LGHNT and CDR2 FRNRAP. The CDR3 loop is CASGDSVGYAFF. The CDR3 bases are TGTGCTAGTGGGGATTCAGTGGGGTATGCTTTCTTT.

This chain links TRBV20-1 with TRBJ2-1; TRBD2 is a possible D gene (5 bases). In germline, CDR1 is DFQATT, CDR2 SNEGSKA (reference sequence). The CDR3 spans 11 residues. The ends were cut back, 6 bases at V and 12 bases at J, with 15 bases in the middle. DNA of the CDR3: TGCAGTGCCTTTACTGGACTCCGGCAGTTCTTC. Protein: CSAFTGLRQFF.

This clone showed up just once. V usage is TRBV11-2 and J usage is TRBJ1-2, with TRBD1 as a possible D gene (5 bases). V gave up 3 bases and J gave up 6 bases, with 14 bases separating them. Germline V lookup: CDR1 SGHAT, CDR2 FQNNGV. The CDR3 is 14 residues long. CDR3 in amino acids: CASSFDQGSHGYTF. CDR3 coding DNA: TGTGCCAGCAGCTTCGATCAGGGTTCCCATGGCTACACCTTC.

The chain links TRBV4-3 to TRBJ2-7; TRBD2 agrees at 9 bases. The CDR3 is made up of 15 amino acids. The germline V gene has CDR1 LGHNA and CDR2 YSLEER. V lost 0 bases and J lost 6; bases outside the gene matches: 6. CDR3 in amino acids: CASSQDAGGSIEQYF. In DNA, the CDR3 is TGCGCCAGCAGCCAAGATGCGGGAGGGAGTATCGAGCAGTACTTC.

This clone was counted a few times. V usage is TRBV28 and J usage is TRBJ1-5; D is ambiguous. From germline, CDR1 is MDHEN and CDR2 SYDVKM. Between the trimmed V and J ends, which lost 9 bases and 5 bases, there was a span of 5 bases. This CDR3 is built from 10 residues. The chain's CDR3 is CARGHQPQHF. As DNA, the CDR3 is TGTGCCAGGGGTCATCAGCCCCAGCATTTT.

The chain links TRBV11-2 to TRBJ2-3; 13 nucleotides match TRBD2. CDR3 length: 15 residues. The germline CDR1 and CDR2 sequences are SGHAT and FQNNGV. With V trimmed by 4 bases and J by 4 bases, 2 bases remained unmatched. CDR3 amino acids: CASSWTSGSADTQYF. Here the CDR3 DNA reads TGTGCCAGCAGCTGGACTAGCGGGAGTGCAGATACGCAGTATTTT.

The J gene is TRBJ1-3, the V gene TRBV4-2; no clear D. The CDR3 runs to 15 residues. V dropped 0 bases and J dropped 2 bases, with 8 bases sitting between them. CDR1 is LGHNA, CDR2 YNFKEQ, per germline. The CDR3 sequence: CASSQDLRPGNTIYF. CDR3 sequence (DNA): TGTGCCAGCAGCCAAGATTTGAGGCCTGGAAACACCATATATTTT.

This sequence joins TRBV14 and TRBJ2-4; weak D call: TRBD2 (6 bases). The CDR3 consists of 18 residues. Trimming took 4 bases from V and 0 from J, leaving 19 bases between them. Germline CDR1 and CDR2: SGHDN and FVKESK. CDR3 protein: CASSLRHPGDLAKNIQYF. CDR3 in DNA: TGTGCCAGCAGCCTCCGACACCCGGGGGACTTAGCCAAAAACATTCAGTACTTC.

This clone was detected a few times. V and J are TRBV6-1 and TRBJ1-2; D unresolved. Germline V CDR1 and CDR2: MNHNS, SASEGT. This CDR3 comprises 15 residues. V lost 7 bases to trimming and J lost 4 bases, with 19 bases between them. CDR3 sequence (DNA): TGTGCCAGCATCCTCTCCCCTGAGGGTGGCTATGGCTACACCTTC. Its protein product is CASILSPEGGYGYTF.

The genes are TRBV28 and TRBJ2-3; TRBD2 might be the D (7 bases). V lost 8 bases and J 0 bases, leaving 18 bases between the germline ends. The CDR3 runs 16 residues. Germline V gene lookup returns CDR1 MDHEN and CDR2 SYDVKM. CDR3 bases: TGTGCCAGCTTTATTAGGGGGGGCCCTAGCACAGATACGCAGTATTTT. This encodes CASFIRGGPSTDTQYF.

The chain combines TRBV7-9 with TRBJ2-7; 7 bases line up with TRBD1. Unmatched junction bases numbered 15, after V lost 0 bases and J lost 4 bases. This CDR3 has 18 residues. Germline V CDR1 and CDR2: SEHNR, FQNEAQ (reference sequence). CDR3: CASSLASYPQGVAYEQYF. CDR3 DNA: TGTGCCAGCAGCTTAGCGTCTTATCCTCAGGGGGTAGCTTACGAGCAGTACTTC.

This chain uses TRBV6-1 with TRBJ1-1, with D hard to call. Germline V lookup: CDR1 MNHNS, CDR2 SASEGT. V shed 6 bases and J shed 0 bases, with 8 bases lying between them. This CDR3 has 13 amino acids. CDR3 in amino acids: CASREIMNTEAFF. CDR3 coding DNA: TGTGCCAGCAGGGAGATCATGAACACTGAAGCTTTCTTT.

The V gene is TRBV9, the J gene TRBJ1-1, with D possibly matching TRBD1 (5 bases). CDR1 and CDR2 (germline): SGDLS, YYNGEE. The length of the CDR3 is 16 residues. The V end was cut by 0 bases, the J end by 5 bases, with 17 bases between. CDR3 coding DNA: TGTGCCAGCAGCGTAGGTGAGGGGCGGGGTAGTACTGAAGCTTTCTTT. Its protein is CASSVGEGRGSTEAFF.

The chain employs TRBV6-5 and TRBJ1-4; tentatively, D is TRBD1 (5 bases). Germline V lookup: CDR1 MNHEY, CDR2 SVGAGI. The V and J ends lost 6 bases and 0 bases respectively, with 11 bases between them. The CDR3 consists of 15 residues. The CDR3 loop is CASSLGTATNEKLFF. The CDR3 DNA reads TGTGCCAGCAGCTTGGGGACTGCAACTAATGAAAAACTGTTTTTT.

Only one count was recorded for this clone. CDR3 residues: CASRLGGEPPEQYF. The CDR3 DNA follows: TGTGCCAGCAGGTTGGGGGGGGAACCCCCCGAGCAGTACTTC. The V call is TRBV2, the J call TRBJ2-7; 7 nucleotides line up with TRBD2. Trimming took 6 bases from V and 6 from J; bases not matched to a gene: 11. From germline, CDR1 is SNHLY and CDR2 FYNNEI. The CDR3 contains 14 residues. The whole variable domain, filled in from reference TRBV2 and TRBJ2-7, reads EPEVTQTPSHQVTQMGQEVILRCVPISNHLYFYWYRQILGQKVEFLVSFYNNEISEKSEIFDDQFSVERPDGSNFTLKIRSTKLEDSAMYFCASRLGGEPPEQYFGPGTRLTVT.

The gene calls are TRBV29-1 and TRBJ2-2; TRBD2 matches 7 bases. The V and J ends lost 3 bases and 6 bases, in that order; junction bases with no gene match: 7. The CDR3 is 14 amino acids. The germline CDR1 and CDR2 sequences are SQVTM and ANQGSEA. CDR3: CSVDGGSQAGELFF. The CDR3 nucleotides are TGCAGCGTTGACGGCGGGAGTCAAGCCGGGGAGCTGTTTTTT.

This clone has a handful of counts. The chain recombines TRBV11-2 with TRBJ1-6; weak D call: TRBD1 (5 bases). V lost 5 bases and J 7 bases, leaving 12 bases between the germline ends. Germline lookup yields CDR1 SGHAT and CDR2 FQNNGV. This CDR3 region has 14 residues. The CDR3 DNA reads TGTGCCAGCAGCCTGGTGGGGCTGAATTCACCCCTCCACTTT. Residues: CASSLVGLNSPLHF.

V gene TRBV28 combines with J gene TRBJ2-7, with D possibly TRBD1 on 5 matching bases. The germline CDR1 and CDR2 sequences are MDHEN and SYDVKM. The V gene lost 5 bases and the J gene lost 7 bases, with 18 bases spanning the gap. This CDR3 region has 14 residues. The CDR3 DNA follows: TGTGCCAGCAGTATAATGACAGTCTTATGGGAGCAGTACTTC. Amino acids: CASSIMTVLWEQYF. The variable domain in full, with the rest retrieved from reference TRBV28 and TRBJ2-7, is DVKVTQSSRYLVKRTGEKVFLECVQDMDHENMFWYRQDPGLGLRLIYFSYDVKMKEKGDIPEGYSVSREKKERFSLILESASTNQTSMYLCASSIMTVLWEQYFGPGTRLTVT.

The sample holds one count of this clone. The rearrangement uses TRBV5-4 and TRBJ2-2; D is ambiguous. The CDR3 extends over 13 amino acids. V shed 7 bases and J shed 3 bases, with 10 bases lying between them. Germline V gene lookup returns CDR1 SGHNT and CDR2 YYREEE (reference sequence). The CDR3 reads CASRRRDTGELFF. The CDR3 DNA follows: TGTGCCAGCCGGCGAAGGGACACCGGGGAGCTGTTTTTT.